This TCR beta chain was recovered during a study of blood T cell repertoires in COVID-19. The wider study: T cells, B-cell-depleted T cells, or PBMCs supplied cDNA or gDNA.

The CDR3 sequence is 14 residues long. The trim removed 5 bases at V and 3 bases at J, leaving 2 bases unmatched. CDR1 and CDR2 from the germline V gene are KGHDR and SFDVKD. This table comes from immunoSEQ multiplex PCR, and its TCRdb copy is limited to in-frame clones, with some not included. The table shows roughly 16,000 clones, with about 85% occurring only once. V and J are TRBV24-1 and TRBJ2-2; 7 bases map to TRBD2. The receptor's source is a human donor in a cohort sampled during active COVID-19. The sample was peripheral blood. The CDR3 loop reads CATSAGGYTGELFF. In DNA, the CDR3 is TGTGCCACCAGTGCCGGGGGGTACACCGGGGAGCTGTTTTTT.